These T cell receptor beta chains were read from a single sample in a study of early T cells in non-severe SARS-CoV-2 infection. Via MiXCR, TCRdb re-called the 5' RACE reads, giving one row per CDR3 protein. The sample yields tens of thousands of distinct CDR3 sequences, roughly 13% seen once. Sequenced input: whole blood. The receptors shown here come from an adult who was a healthcare worker with PCR-confirmed SARS-CoV-2 infection or an uninfected control (not recorded which). Each CDR3 is given with its conserved first and last residue. The D gene is left open where the match is weak. Size values are once, few and many counts, or a class for expanded clones, and some rows have none.

j_call	clone_size	v_call	d_call	cdr3_length	cdr3_nt	cdr3_aa
TRBJ2-3	NA	TRBV24-1	TRBD2	17	TGTGCCACCAGTGAGGGAACTAGCGGGAGGGCCGGAGATACGCAGTATTTT	CATSEGTSGRAGDTQYF
TRBJ1-1	few	TRBV5-5	TRBD1	14	TGTGCCAGCAGCCCGGACAGGGCAGACACTGAAGCTTTCTTT	CASSPDRADTEAFF
TRBJ1-6	few	TRBV5-6	TRBD1	15	TGTGCCAGCAGTCCAGCGCGGGACAGGGTTTCACCCCTCCACTTT	CASSPARDRVSPLHF
TRBJ2-1	few	TRBV6-1	NA	11	TGTGCCAGCAGTTTATCCTATGAGCAGTTCTTC	CASSLSYEQFF
TRBJ2-1	few	TRBV11-2	NA	14	TGTGCCAGCAGCTCTCAAGGGCTGCGATCTGAGCAGTTCTTC	CASSSQGLRSEQFF
TRBJ1-1	NA	TRBV2	TRBD1	15	TGTGCCAGTCACCGGGGGGACAGGGGAAGAACTGAAGCTTTCTTT	CASHRGDRGRTEAFF
TRBJ1-2	few	TRBV12-3/TRBV12-4	TRBD1	15	TGTGCCAGCAGTTTCCCGAACAGGGGTCAGGATGGCTACACCTTC	CASSFPNRGQDGYTF
TRBJ1-5	many	TRBV27	NA	15	TGTGCCAGCAGTTTAGATACAGGGTTTAATCAGCCCCAGCATTTT	CASSLDTGFNQPQHF
TRBJ1-1	NA	TRBV7-9	NA	17	TGTGCCAGCAGCTCCGACCGCCTCGCCCGGGGGGACACTGAAGCTTTCTTT	CASSSDRLARGDTEAFF
TRBJ1-6	few	TRBV20-1	NA	16	TGCAGTGCTAGCCGGGGGGCGGGATTTGAGAATTCACCCCTCCACTTT	CSASRGAGFENSPLHF
TRBJ2-3	many	TRBV27	TRBD1	15	TGTGCCAGCAGTCTACAGGGGACATACACAGATACGCAGTATTTT	CASSLQGTYTDTQYF
TRBJ1-5	many	TRBV6-1	TRBD1	12	TGTGCCAGCATCGAGGACAGGGGAGCCCAGCATTTT	CASIEDRGAQHF
TRBJ2-3	NA	TRBV15	TRBD2	16	TGTGCCACCAGCAAGACTCTAGCGGGCTTCACAGATACGCAGTATTTT	CATSKTLAGFTDTQYF
TRBJ2-7	few	TRBV28	NA	12	TGTGCCAGCAGCGAGAGGTTCCACGAGCAGTACTTC	CASSERFHEQYF
TRBJ1-6	NA	TRBV7-9	NA	15	TGTGCCAGCAGCTTGAGGAGCTCCTATAATTCACCCCTCCACTTT	CASSLRSSYNSPLHF
TRBJ2-1	few	TRBV7-8	TRBD1	17	TGTGCCAGCAGCTTAGGTTCAGGGGGAATAACCTACAATGAGCAGTTCTTC	CASSLGSGGITYNEQFF
TRBJ1-5	many	TRBV7-8	TRBD1	16	TGTGCCAGCACGACTGGACAGGGGGCGCGCAATCAGCCCCAGCATTTT	CASTTGQGARNQPQHF
TRBJ2-1	few	TRBV5-4	TRBD1	15	TGTGCCAGCAGCTTAACCGGGACAGGTAGAAATGAGCAGTTCTTC	CASSLTGTGRNEQFF
TRBJ2-7	many	TRBV28	NA	12	TGTGCCAGCAGTTTAGTAGGGTACGAGCAGTACTTC	CASSLVGYEQYF
TRBJ1-5	once	TRBV29-1	NA	13	TGCAGCGTTGAGTTTGGAATCAATCAGCCCCAGCATTTT	CSVEFGINQPQHF
TRBJ2-3	NA	TRBV15	NA	13	TGTGCCACCAGCACACGGACAGCCGATACGCAGTATTTT	CATSTRTADTQYF
TRBJ2-2	few	TRBV6-5	TRBD1	16	TGTGCCAGCATCCGACAGGGGTCCGCGAACACCGGGGAGCTGTTTTTT	CASIRQGSANTGELFF
TRBJ2-5	many	TRBV7-8	TRBD2	15	TGTGCCAGCAGCTCCACGTTCAGCGGGACAGAGACCCAGTACTTC	CASSSTFSGTETQYF
TRBJ2-7	many	TRBV7-2	TRBD2	14	TGTGCCAGCAGCCCGACTAGCGACTCCTACGAGCAGTACTTC	CASSPTSDSYEQYF
TRBJ1-2	many	TRBV5-1	NA	13	TGCGCCAGCAGCTTGGGGGAGGAGTATGGCTACACCTTC	CASSLGEEYGYTF
TRBJ1-5	few	TRBV10-3	TRBD1	14	TGTGCCATCAGTGGGGTACAGGGGAGTCAGCCCCAGCATTTT	CAISGVQGSQPQHF
TRBJ1-5	NA	TRBV4-2	NA	15	TGTGCCAGCAGCCAAGCACAGAATAGCAATCAGCCCCAGCATTTT	CASSQAQNSNQPQHF
TRBJ2-5	NA	TRBV28	NA	12	TGTGCCAGCGCAGGGTTTAGAGAGACCCAGTACTTC	CASAGFRETQYF
TRBJ1-2	NA	TRBV24-1	TRBD1	15	TGTGCCACCAGTGACTCCGGGACAGGCAACTATGGCTACACCTTC	CATSDSGTGNYGYTF
TRBJ1-2	few	TRBV4-1	NA	15	TGCGCCAGCAGCCAAGGCATACAGGGAGAGCATGGCTACACCTTC	CASSQGIQGEHGYTF
TRBJ2-5	many	TRBV29-1	TRBD2	16	TGCAGCGTTCCGGGACTAGCGGGAGGGAGCCAAGAGACCCAGTACTTC	CSVPGLAGGSQETQYF
TRBJ2-1	few	TRBV20-1	TRBD1	15	TGCAGTGCTAGGGGACAGTGGGAGTCCTACAATGAGCAGTTCTTC	CSARGQWESYNEQFF
TRBJ2-1	many	TRBV29-1	NA	15	TGCAGCGTTGTCCTCGGGTTCACAGAGTACAATGAGCAGTTCTTC	CSVVLGFTEYNEQFF
TRBJ2-4	NA	TRBV29-1	NA	12	TGCAGCGTTGGACGGACAGTAAACATTCAGTACTTC	CSVGRTVNIQYF
TRBJ1-4	NA	TRBV28	NA	12	TGTGCCAGCTCCTCAACTAATGAAAAACTGTTTTTT	CASSSTNEKLFF
TRBJ1-5	many	TRBV28	TRBD1	15	TGTGCCAGCAGTTTTCGACAGGGGGCGTATCAGCCCCAGCATTTT	CASSFRQGAYQPQHF
TRBJ1-1	NA	TRBV7-3	NA	13	TGTGCCAGCAGGCGGGCGGAGAACACTGAAGCTTTCTTT	CASRRAENTEAFF
TRBJ1-2	few	TRBV28	NA	12	TGTGCCAGTGCGGGGTCATACTATGGCTACACCTTC	CASAGSYYGYTF
TRBJ2-7	few	TRBV28	TRBD1	14	TGTGCCAGCAGCACCAGACAGGGCGCCTACGAGCAGTACTTC	CASSTRQGAYEQYF
TRBJ2-1	few	TRBV10-1	TRBD2	16	TGCGCCAGCAAAGGGACTAGACGGCGAAATGAGGATGAGCAGTTCTTC	CASKGTRRRNEDEQFF
TRBJ2-3	few	TRBV2	NA	15	TGTGCCAGCAGTTACTCATCCTATAGCACAGATACGCAGTATTTT	CASSYSSYSTDTQYF
TRBJ1-2	NA	TRBV14	NA	13	TGTGCCAGCAGCCAAGTTCCTCTCTATGGCTACACCTTC	CASSQVPLYGYTF
TRBJ2-1	NA	TRBV6-2/TRBV6-3	TRBD1	15	TGTGCCAGCAGTCGGACAGGGCGAGGCCACAATGAGCAGTTCTTC	CASSRTGRGHNEQFF
TRBJ2-7	NA	TRBV5-4	NA	15	TGTGCCAGCAGCAATCTTTTTACCCCGGAGGACGAGCAGTACTTC	CASSNLFTPEDEQYF
TRBJ2-1	few	TRBV27	NA	13	TGTGCCAGCAGTTTATCCTGGCAAGACGAGCAGTTCTTC	CASSLSWQDEQFF
TRBJ2-7	many	TRBV2	NA	14	TGTGCCAGCAGTGATATGGACTTATTCTACGAGCAGTACTTC	CASSDMDLFYEQYF
TRBJ2-1	NA	TRBV28	TRBD1	15	TGTGCCAGCATGGCTTGGGGGACAGGGGCGAATGAGCAGTTCTTC	CASMAWGTGANEQFF
TRBJ2-7	many	TRBV7-2	TRBD2	16	TGTGCCAGCAGCTTTTGGCTAGCGGGAGGGATAAGCGAGCAGTACTTC	CASSFWLAGGISEQYF
TRBJ2-7	NA	TRBV5-1	NA	14	TGCGCCAGCACTCCCGACCCGAGCTCCTACGAGCAGTACTTC	CASTPDPSSYEQYF
TRBJ2-5	many	TRBV5-1	TRBD1	17	TGCGCCAGCAGCGCGAGCGGGACAGGGGTCCCCCAAGAGACCCAGTACTTC	CASSASGTGVPQETQYF